The next 2 T cell receptor beta chains were all read from a single sample in a study of blood T cell repertoires in COVID-19. TCRdb's copy holds only in-frame clones and misses some; the assay was immunoSEQ multiplex PCR. The sample holds about 500,000 clones; roughly 91% are singletons and the top ten take about 8%. Sequenced sample: peripheral blood. The receptors were gathered from a woman in her forties or fifties with COVID-19, enrolled during active disease.

The chain couples TRBV5-5 to TRBJ1-1; D is possibly TRBD1 (5 bases). The CDR3 extends over 12 amino acids. V lost 3 bases, J lost 5 bases, and 8 bases lay in between. Germline CDR1 SGHKS, CDR2 YYEKEE (reference sequence). The CDR3 loop reads CASSSRQTEAFF. The CDR3 region has the DNA TGTGCCAGCAGCTCCCGACAGACTGAAGCTTTCTTT.

On this clone: The same CDR3 is also encoded by other DNA sequences in this sample. V gene TRBV7-2 combines with J gene TRBJ1-1, with unresolved D. Trimming removed 3 bases from V and 1 base from J, with 6 bases in between. The germline gives CDR1 SGHTA, CDR2 FQGNSA. CDR3 length: 13 residues. CDR3 sequence: CASSLSRNTEAFF. DNA for the CDR3: TGTGCCAGCAGCTTGTCGCGGAACACTGAAGCTTTCTTT.